A single sample gave rise to the 20 T cell receptor beta chains below, sequenced in a study of T cell repertoires in cytomegalovirus infection. No antigen has been identified for these receptors. TCRdb used MiXCR to reprocess the reads, holding one entry per CDR3 protein. The sample has more than 300,000 distinct CDR3 sequences; roughly 36% are singletons. The specimen was cultured PBMCs, collected from culture after CMV antigen stimulation. The receptor source for this set is a human donor in good health (CMV status not recorded). Some clones in this sample may be carry-over from other donors' samples.

CDR3 coding DNA: TGTGCCAGTAGTGAAACTGGCCCTAGCGGTAACTACAATGAGCAGTTCTTC. Translation gives CASSETGPSGNYNEQFF. This rearrangement joins TRBV19 to TRBJ2-1, with 7 bases lining up with TRBD2. Germline V CDR1 and CDR2: LNHDA, SQIVND (reference sequence). Unmatched junction bases numbered 13, after V lost 5 bases and J lost 3 bases. This CDR3 is built from 17 residues.

The chain employs TRBV9 and TRBJ2-1; 10 nucleotides match TRBD2. The CDR3 contains 15 residues. The V gene end was trimmed by 4 bases and the J gene end by 5 bases; junction bases not matched to a gene: 6. Germline CDR1 is SGDLS and CDR2 is YYNGEE. As DNA, the CDR3 is TGTGCCAGCAGCCCCCTAGCGGGAGTAAACAATGAGCAGTTCTTC. Its protein is CASSPLAGVNNEQFF. The full variable domain, rest sourced from reference TRBV9 and TRBJ2-1, is DSGVTQTPKHLITATGQRVTLRCSPRSGDLSVYWYQQSLDQGLQFLIQYYNGEERAKGNILERFSAQQFPDLHSELNLSSLELGDSALYFCASSPLAGVNNEQFFGPGTRLTVL.

This clonotype occurred many times. The chain employs TRBV12-3 or TRBV12-4 and TRBJ2-3; possibly TRBD1 for D (6 bases). The CDR3 totals 15 residues. The V gene lost 4 bases and the J gene lost 1 base, with 12 bases spanning the gap. The CDR3 region has the DNA TGTGCCAGCAGTTCTCCGCCAGGGGGCACAGATACGCAGTATTTT. Protein sequence: CASSSPPGGTDTQYF.

This clonotype was detected only a few times. The V and J genes are TRBV7-6 and TRBJ1-1; D call uncertain. CDR3 length: 14 residues. CDR1 SGHVS and CDR2 FNYEAQ come from the germline V gene. The V gene lost 5 bases and the J gene lost 5 bases, with 15 bases spanning the gap. The DNA for the CDR3 is TGTGCCAGCAGCAACCAGGTCTCCGGGACTGAAGCTTTCTTT. The encoded protein is CASSNQVSGTEAFF.

In this sample, this clonotype turned up many times. The gene calls are TRBV12-3 or TRBV12-4 and TRBJ2-3; perhaps TRBD2 as D (6 bases). Trimming cost V 6 bases and J 1 base, with 17 bases left between them. This CDR3 has 16 amino acids. The CDR3 DNA is TGTGCCAGCAGGCTCGGCCTAGCGATGGGCACAGATACGCAGTATTTT. Translation: CASRLGLAMGTDTQYF.

The chain has TRBV11-2 and TRBJ2-1; D is perhaps TRBD2 (5 bases). Germline V lookup: CDR1 SGHAT, CDR2 FQNNGV. The CDR3 totals 17 residues. With 0 bases removed from V and 5 bases from J, the gap between germline ends came to 17 bases. The CDR3 loop is CASSLERAVGVHNEQFF. The CDR3 DNA reads as TGTGCCAGCAGCTTAGAACGGGCCGTCGGGGTTCACAATGAGCAGTTCTTC.

The chain has TRBV28 and TRBJ1-6, with 8 bases fitting TRBD1. Germline loops: CDR1 MDHEN, CDR2 SYDVKM. The CDR3 is 15 residues long. V lost 4 bases to trimming and J lost 6 bases; unmatched junction nucleotides: 5. The CDR3: CASSSGGAGNSPLHF. In nucleotides, the CDR3 is TGTGCCAGCAGTTCAGGGGGCGCTGGTAATTCACCCCTCCACTTT.

The chain links TRBV19 to TRBJ2-1, with 8 positions matching TRBD1. The CDR3 has 13 amino acids. V lost 3 bases to trimming and J lost 10 bases; unmatched junction nucleotides: 5. Per the germline V gene, CDR1 is LNHDA and CDR2 is SQIVND (reference sequence). The CDR3 loop reads CASSIRGPVEQFF. The CDR3 DNA sequence: TGTGCCAGTAGTATCAGGGGGCCAGTGGAGCAGTTCTTC.

This clonotype appeared many times. The J gene is TRBJ2-5, the V gene TRBV7-2; 11 nucleotides match TRBD2. V gave up 1 base and J gave up 7 bases; unmatched junction bases: 8. The CDR3 has 16 residues. Germline CDR1 reads SGHTA; CDR2 reads FQGNSA. The CDR3 coding sequence is TGTGCCAGCAGCTTAGAGGAACTAGCGGGAGCGGGGACCCAGTACTTC. It codes for CASSLEELAGAGTQYF.

The V call is TRBV6-2 or TRBV6-3, the J call TRBJ1-2; TRBD1 aligns across 7 bases. Trimming removed 7 bases from V and 2 bases from J; junction bases left unmatched: 7. CDR1 MNHEY and CDR2 SVGEGT come from the germline V gene. The CDR3 spans 14 residues. CDR3 sequence reads: CASTIGTANYGYTF. In DNA, the CDR3 is TGTGCCAGCACCATCGGGACAGCCAACTATGGCTACACCTTC.

This clonotype was picked up a small number of times. The chain is built from TRBV19 and TRBJ2-2, with D possibly TRBD1 on 5 matching bases. From germline, CDR1 is LNHDA and CDR2 SQIVND (reference sequence). The V end was cut by 3 bases, the J end by 0 bases, with 8 bases between. The CDR3 is 15 residues long. CDR3 coding DNA: TGTGCCAGTAGTATGTCCAGGGCGAACACCGGGGAGCTGTTTTTT. This translates into CASSMSRANTGELFF.

V gene TRBV5-1 combines with J gene TRBJ2-7, with 14 bases aligning to TRBD2. CDR3 length equals 15 residues. With 4 bases clipped from V and 3 bases from J, the junction kept 3 bases outside the gene matches. Germline CDR1 and CDR2: SGHRS and YFSETQ. Here the CDR3 reads CASSGTSGSVYEQYF. The CDR3 region has the DNA TGCGCCAGCAGCGGGACTAGCGGGAGTGTCTACGAGCAGTACTTC.

The chain carries TRBV7-2 and TRBJ2-3; weak D call: TRBD2 (5 bases). V was clipped by 4 bases and J by 6 bases, with 11 bases between them. The CDR3 extends over 13 amino acids. Germline lookup yields CDR1 SGHTA and CDR2 FQGNSA. The CDR3 protein is CASSSYTRDTQYF. The CDR3 bases are TGTGCCAGCAGCTCTTACACTAGGGATACGCAGTATTTT.

The CDR3 sequence: CASLWEFADTQYF. CDR3 sequence (DNA): TGTGCCAGCTTGTGGGAGTTCGCAGATACGCAGTATTTT. The V and J genes are TRBV6-1 and TRBJ2-3, with D maybe TRBD2 (5 bases). The CDR3 covers 13 residues. The germline V gene encodes CDR1 MNHNS and CDR2 SASEGT. V was shortened by 8 bases and J by 4 bases, with 13 bases between the two germline ends.

The chain uses TRBV6-5 and TRBJ2-7; D is possibly TRBD1 (6 bases). The CDR3 contains 14 residues. The V and J ends lost 6 bases and 1 base respectively, with 13 bases between them. Germline CDR1 and CDR2: MNHEY and SVGAGI. CDR3: CASRATGTSYEQYV. The CDR3, as DNA: TGTGCCAGCAGAGCGACAGGAACGTCCTACGAGCAGTACGTC.

This chain connects TRBV14 to TRBJ2-3; D is undetermined. The ends were cut back, 0 bases at V and 2 bases at J, with 9 bases in the middle. Germline V CDR1 and CDR2: SGHDN, FVKESK. This CDR3 spans 15 amino acids. CDR3 in DNA: TGTGCCAGCAGCCAAGATTTGGGGATCACAGATACGCAGTATTTT. Translated: CASSQDLGITDTQYF.

This clonotype was seen a few times. The chain recombines TRBV24-1 with TRBJ2-3; 11 nucleotides align to TRBD2. The CDR3 is 17 amino acids. V shed 0 bases and J 2 bases; nucleotides not matched to a gene: 3. Germline V gene lookup returns CDR1 KGHDR and CDR2 SFDVKD. This chain's CDR3 is CATSDLPTSGNTDTQYF. CDR3 nucleotides: TGTGCCACCAGTGATTTGCCGACTAGCGGGAACACAGATACGCAGTATTTT.

This clonotype was recorded a few times. The chain has TRBV6-5 and TRBJ2-7, with D perhaps TRBD2 (7 bases). The CDR3 is made up of 15 amino acids. Germline V lookup: CDR1 MNHEY, CDR2 SVGAGI. V lost 5 bases, J lost 0 bases, and 14 bases lay in between. The CDR3 region has the DNA TGTGCCAGCAGTCAGGGTCGGGGGGCCTCCTACGAGCAGTACGTC. Encoded protein: CASSQGRGASYEQYV.

There are a few counts of this clonotype. The chain links TRBV6-1 to TRBJ2-7, with 8 nucleotides matching TRBD2. The CDR3 has 17 amino acids. J was trimmed by 3 bases and V by 8 bases; bases with no gene match: 18. CDR1 is MNHNS, CDR2 SASEGT, per germline. CDR3 amino acids: CASRNGGVPVSHYEQYF. In nucleotides, the CDR3 is TGTGCCAGCCGCAACGGGGGGGTCCCGGTTTCGCACTACGAGCAGTACTTC.

This sequence joins TRBV7-3 and TRBJ2-3; TRBD2 matches 11 bases. V trimming: 5 bases; J trimming: 5 bases; junction bases outside the gene matches: 6. CDR3 length equals 15 residues. Germline CDR1 SGHTA, CDR2 FQGTGA. CDR3 nucleotide sequence: TGTGCCAGCAGCCCACTAGCGGGAGTGGGAGATACGCAGTATTTT. It yields the protein CASSPLAGVGDTQYF.